These 10 T cell receptor beta chains came from one sample sequenced in a study of blood T cells in healthy people across ages. It was with a sample-barcoded 5' primer and a J-beta primer mix that a second PCR of roughly 7 to 11 cycles was run. TCRdb called the 5' RACE reads again in MiXCR, with one record for every CDR3 protein. The profile shows approximately 1,100,000 distinct CDR3 sequences, 40% to 50% of them singletons. Material for sequencing was blood. These receptors originate from a woman aged 60 to 75 in good health.

The CDR3 region has the DNA TGTGCCTGGAGTGACAGGGAGCGTGAAGCTTTCTTT. Its protein product is CAWSDREREAFF. The rearrangement joins TRBV30 to TRBJ1-1, with a weak D call TRBD1 (6 bases). V was clipped by 1 base and J by 7 bases, with 10 bases between them. Germline CDR1 GTSNPN, CDR2 SVGIG (reference sequence). The CDR3 covers 12 residues.

V is TRBV7-9 and J is TRBJ2-1; tentatively, D is TRBD1 or TRBD2 (6 bases each). Germline CDR1 reads SEHNR; CDR2 reads FQNEAQ (reference sequence). Trimming left V 2 bases short and J 10 bases short, with 15 bases between. This CDR3 has 14 residues. The CDR3, as DNA: TGTGCCAGCAGCTTACCGGGGGCGACCAAGGAGCAGTTCTTC. It is translated as CASSLPGATKEQFF.

This clonotype showed up just once. This rearrangement joins TRBV7-8 to TRBJ2-7; possible D gene TRBD2, 6 bases. The better agreement between TRBJ2-5 and the DNA end casts doubt on the J call. Germline-derived CDR1 and CDR2 are SGHVS and FQNEAQ. The CDR3 covers 16 residues. CDR3 in DNA: TGTGCCAGCATCCCTGGATTGGGGGGATGGAAAGAGACCCAGTACTTC. As protein: CASIPGLGGWKETQYF.

The CDR3 DNA reads as TGCAGTGCTAGAGATTTTTCGACTAGCGGGTTCTCCTACGAGCAGTACTTC. This encodes CSARDFSTSGFSYEQYF. V usage is TRBV20-1 and J usage is TRBJ2-7; 10 positions agree with TRBD2. Germline values: CDR1 DFQATT, CDR2 SNEGSKA (reference sequence). CDR3 length: 17 amino acids. V was pared by 0 bases and J by 0 bases, with 8 bases of the junction left unmatched.

The J gene is TRBJ2-3, the V gene TRBV24-1, with 9 bases identical to TRBD1. The V segment lost 7 bases and the J segment 4 bases; nucleotides outside the gene matches: 5. The CDR3 length is 14 residues. Per germline, CDR1 KGHDR and CDR2 SFDVKD. The CDR3 coding sequence is TGTGCCACCAGCCCGACAGGGGGTCCAGATACGCAGTATTTT. Its protein is CATSPTGGPDTQYF.

The chain recombines TRBV20-1 with TRBJ2-5; a weak D match, TRBD2 (6 bases). The end of the DNA is better explained by TRBJ2-7, so the J call may be wrong. The CDR3 contains 17 residues. CDR1 is DFQATT, CDR2 SNEGSKA, per germline (reference sequence). Written as DNA, the CDR3 is TGCAGTGCTAGAGATCCCTTGGGACTTAGTGAGGGCTACGAGCAGTACTTC. This encodes CSARDPLGLSEGYEQYF.

The table lists this clonotype with a count of one. The chain joins TRBV27 to TRBJ2-4; perhaps TRBD2 as D (6 bases). TRBJ2-7 matches the DNA end more closely, so the J call is doubtful. Germline values: CDR1 MNHEY, CDR2 SMNVEV (reference sequence). The CDR3 extends over 14 amino acids. The CDR3 coding sequence is TGTGCCAGCAGTCCGCGGGTAGTGGGAGGCGAGCAGTACTTC. Protein product: CASSPRVVGGEQYF.

This clonotype came up once. The gene calls are TRBV24-1 and TRBJ2-1; D gene ambiguous. Per the germline V gene, CDR1 is KGHDR and CDR2 is SFDVKD. V lost 1 base to trimming and J lost 7 bases, with 4 bases between them. This CDR3 is 12 amino acids long. This chain's CDR3 is CATSDFRNEQFF. The CDR3 region has the DNA TGTGCCACCAGTGATTTTAGGAATGAGCAGTTCTTC.

Written as DNA, the CDR3 is TGTGCCAGCAGCGCGGACACCACCTACGAGCAGTACTTC. Its protein is CASSADTTYEQYF. J is TRBJ2-5 and V is TRBV6-1; TRBD1 might be the D (5 bases). The closer fit of TRBJ2-7 to the DNA end suggests the J call may be wrong. The CDR3 is 13 amino acids. Germline CDR1 is MNHNS and CDR2 is SASEGT.

The chain carries TRBV20-1 and TRBJ2-3, with 10 bases aligning to TRBD1. Germline V gene lookup returns CDR1 DFQATT and CDR2 SNEGSKA (reference sequence). V was pared by 0 bases and J by 2 bases, with 5 bases of the junction left unmatched. This CDR3 contains 16 residues. The CDR3 bases are TGCAGTGCTAGAGATAGGGACAGGGGCCTCACAGATACGCAGTATTTT. Translated, it gives CSARDRDRGLTDTQYF.